A selection of T cell receptor beta chains follows, all from one sample in a study of T cell responses to AZD1222 COVID-19 vaccine. The method was immunoSEQ multiplex PCR; TCRdb's version includes in-frame clones alone and lacks a portion of them. The table records approximately 150,000 clones, about 89% of them present only once. The sequencing used peripheral blood, collected 28 days after the second AZD1222 dose. The origin of the receptors is an adult who received the AZD1222 COVID-19 vaccine. Both conserved end residues are part of each CDR3. Each record gives: clone size, J gene, V gene, D gene, CDR3 protein, CDR3 DNA. D genes are given only for firm matches. Size values are once, few and many counts, or a class for expanded clones, and some rows have none.

>once|TRBJ2-4|TRBV6-5|TRBD1
CASSRQGRAKNIQYF
TGTGCCAGCAGTAGACAGGGGAGGGCCAAAAACATTCAGTACTTC
>NA|TRBJ1-1|TRBV7-9|TRBD1
CASSSLTGPHTEAFF
TGTGCCAGCAGCTCCTTGACAGGGCCACACACTGAAGCTTTCTTT
>NA|TRBJ1-3|TRBV3-1/TRBV3-2|NA
CASSHRTTGNTIYF
TGTGCCAGCAGCCACAGGACGACTGGAAACACCATATATTTT
>NA|TRBJ1-6|TRBV3-1/TRBV3-2|NA
CASSQVAGWANSPLHF
TGTGCCAGCAGCCAAGTGGCAGGGTGGGCGAATTCACCCCTCCACTTT
>NA|TRBJ1-6|TRBV6-6|TRBD1
CASSHEGRGRDRRSPLHF
TGTGCCAGCAGTCATGAGGGGAGGGGGCGCGACCGGCGGTCACCCCTCCACTTT
>NA|TRBJ1-1|TRBV9|NA
CASSVHPETAAEAFF
TGTGCCAGCAGCGTCCACCCCGAGACAGCGGCTGAAGCTTTCTTT
>NA|TRBJ1-3|TRBV7-8|TRBD1
CASSSETGRITGNTIYF
TGTGCCAGCAGCTCCGAGACAGGGAGGATTACCGGAAACACCATATATTTT
>NA|TRBJ1-2|TRBV29-1|NA
CSAPGGGPYGYTF
TGCAGCGCCCCCGGGGGGGGTCCTTATGGCTACACCTTC
>NA|TRBJ2-3|TRBV7-2|TRBD2
CASSVGSGNTDTQYF
TGTGCCAGCAGTGTAGGGAGCGGGAATACAGATACGCAGTATTTT
>once|TRBJ1-5|TRBV19|NA
CASSPDAGFGSNQPQHF
TGTGCCAGTAGTCCAGACGCGGGATTTGGGAGCAATCAGCCCCAGCATTTT
>NA|TRBJ2-7|TRBV2|NA
CASSVQGREQYF
TGTGCCAGCAGTGTCCAGGGGAGGGAGCAGTACTTC
>NA|TRBJ1-6|TRBV27|NA
CASTLTPTGNSPLHF
TGTGCCAGCACCCTTACCCCGACAGGCAATTCACCCCTCCACTTT
>NA|TRBJ2-5|TRBV19|TRBD1
CASRMDRGQETQYF
TGTGCCAGTAGGATGGACAGGGGGCAAGAGACCCAGTACTTC
>NA|TRBJ2-7|TRBV6-5|NA
CASNSRQASYEQYF
TGTGCCAGCAATTCGAGACAGGCTTCCTACGAGCAGTACTTC
>NA|TRBJ2-1|TRBV2|NA
CARPIGSYNEQFF
TGTGCCAGGCCGATAGGCTCCTACAATGAGCAGTTCTTC
>NA|TRBJ1-3|TRBV7-9|TRBD1
CASSLDRAGNTIYF
TGTGCCAGCAGCCTCGACAGGGCTGGAAACACCATATATTTT
>NA|TRBJ2-5|TRBV7-9|TRBD2
CASSLWLAEGETQYF
TGTGCCAGCAGCTTATGGCTAGCGGAAGGAGAGACCCAGTACTTC
>NA|TRBJ1-1|TRBV9|TRBD1
CASSAGQGVGTEAFF
TGTGCCAGCAGCGCCGGACAGGGGGTAGGCACTGAAGCTTTCTTT
>once|TRBJ1-2|TRBV11-1|TRBD1
CASSSAITGGAYGYTF
TGTGCCAGCAGCTCCGCGATCACAGGGGGCGCTTATGGCTACACCTTC
>NA|TRBJ2-7|TRBV19|TRBD2
CASTLSSGDSYEQYF
TGTGCCAGTACTCTGAGTAGCGGGGACTCCTACGAGCAGTACTTC
>NA|TRBJ1-2|TRBV29-1|TRBD1
CSVEGRGANYGYTF
TGCAGCGTTGAAGGCAGGGGGGCGAACTATGGCTACACCTTC
>NA|TRBJ1-4|TRBV11-2|TRBD1
CASRRPGQLNEKLFF
TGTGCCAGCAGGCGACCGGGACAGCTTAATGAAAAACTGTTTTTT
>NA|TRBJ2-1|TRBV4-3|NA
CASSRDMTDNEQFF
TGCGCCAGCAGCCGGGACATGACAGACAATGAGCAGTTCTTC
>NA|TRBJ2-3|TRBV11-3|NA
CATHGTSTDTQYF
TGTGCCACGCACGGGACTAGCACAGATACGCAGTATTTT
>NA|TRBJ2-5|TRBV7-9|NA
CAAGRETQYF
TGTGCCGCGGGTAGGGAGACCCAGTACTTC
>NA|TRBJ2-7|TRBV5-6|NA
CASSFPGSAYYEQYF
TGTGCCAGCAGCTTTCCAGGGTCTGCTTACTACGAGCAGTACTTC
>NA|TRBJ2-7|TRBV6-1|NA
CASSEGARLSYEQYF
TGTGCCAGCAGTGAAGGGGCCAGACTCTCCTACGAGCAGTACTTC
>NA|TRBJ1-4|TRBV5-6|NA
CASSLGQPEKLFF
TGTGCCAGCAGCTTGGGACAGCCAGAAAAACTGTTTTTT
>NA|TRBJ1-3|TRBV3-1/TRBV3-2|NA
CASSPPGFGGNTIYF
TGTGCCAGCAGCCCGCCAGGGTTTGGGGGAAACACCATATATTTT
>NA|TRBJ1-5|TRBV15|NA
CATSSRGRYQPQHF
TGTGCCACCAGCTCCCGGGGGCGATATCAGCCCCAGCATTTT
>NA|TRBJ2-1|TRBV11-1|NA
CASSLGRGLSYNEQFF
TGTGCCAGCAGCTTAGGACGGGGGCTCTCCTACAATGAGCAGTTCTTC
>NA|TRBJ1-4|TRBV19|TRBD1
CASSIYRGPTNEKLFF
TGTGCCAGTAGTATATACAGGGGGCCAACTAATGAAAAACTGTTTTTT
>NA|TRBJ2-5|TRBV24-1|NA
CATGGRGETQYF
TGTGCCACCGGGGGGCGAGGAGAGACCCAGTACTTC
>NA|TRBJ1-1|TRBV5-1|NA
CASSFNGARSEAFF
TGCGCCAGCAGCTTTAATGGGGCGCGATCTGAAGCTTTCTTT
>NA|TRBJ1-2|TRBV11-3|NA
CASSTEGTLERSGYTF
TGTGCCAGCAGCACTGAGGGGACGTTGGAGAGGAGTGGCTACACCTTC
>NA|TRBJ2-3|TRBV30|NA
CAWDRGASRGGLTDTQYF
TGTGCCTGGGACCGAGGGGCTAGTCGTGGGGGACTCACAGATACGCAGTATTTT
>NA|TRBJ1-5|TRBV6-5|NA
CASSPGGRPQPQHF
TGTGCCAGCAGTCCGGGAGGACGCCCTCAGCCCCAGCATTTT
>NA|TRBJ2-1|TRBV9|TRBD1
CASSVRGGTGDNEQFF
TGTGCCAGCAGCGTGAGAGGGGGGACAGGGGACAATGAGCAGTTCTTC
>NA|TRBJ1-4|TRBV29-1|NA
CSARVGGNEKLFF
TGCAGCGCCCGCGTGGGGGGAAATGAAAAACTGTTTTTT
>once|TRBJ2-3|TRBV3-1/TRBV3-2|TRBD1
CASSLRQGSSTDTQYF
TGTGCCAGCAGCCTACGACAGGGTTCTAGCACAGATACGCAGTATTTT
>NA|TRBJ2-3|TRBV30|NA
CAWSVLSPGGTDTQYF
TGTGCCTGGAGTGTACTCTCCCCGGGGGGCACAGATACGCAGTATTTT
>NA|TRBJ1-3|TRBV6-5|NA
CASSQGNTIYF
TGTGCCAGCAGTCAAGGAAACACCATATATTTT
>NA|TRBJ2-2|TRBV10-3|TRBD1
CAISDGQGSGELFF
TGTGCCATCAGTGATGGACAGGGGTCCGGGGAGCTGTTTTTT
>NA|TRBJ1-5|TRBV2|TRBD1
CASSPTLGQGRDQPQHF
TGTGCCAGCAGCCCAACCCTGGGACAGGGACGGGATCAGCCCCAGCATTTT
>NA|TRBJ1-2|TRBV6-6|NA
CATQDSSYGYTF
TGTGCCACCCAGGACAGCTCGTATGGCTACACCTTC
>NA|TRBJ1-5|TRBV12-5|TRBD1
CASGTDRGLMRSNQPQHF
TGTGCTAGTGGAACTGACAGGGGGTTGATGAGGAGCAATCAGCCCCAGCATTTT
>once|TRBJ1-1|TRBV29-1|NA
CSAPTPGGIEAFF
TGCAGCGCTCCAACCCCGGGGGGCATTGAAGCTTTCTTT
>NA|TRBJ2-3|TRBV5-4|NA
CASSLAGGWETDTQYF
TGTGCCAGCAGCTTGGCCGGCGGTTGGGAAACAGATACGCAGTATTTT
>NA|TRBJ1-1|TRBV6-6|NA
CASSYPPTNSAEAFF
TGTGCCAGCAGTTACCCCCCGACGAATTCGGCTGAAGCTTTCTTT
>once|TRBJ1-2|TRBV10-3|TRBD1
CAISGIGTDYGYTF
TGTGCCATCAGTGGTATCGGGACAGACTATGGCTACACCTTC
>NA|TRBJ1-2|TRBV6-6|NA
CASSYSARTNYGYTF
TGTGCCAGCAGTTACTCGGCGAGGACTAACTATGGCTACACCTTC
>NA|TRBJ2-1|TRBV14|NA
CASSYNNEQFF
TGTGCCAGCAGCTATAACAATGAGCAGTTCTTC
>NA|TRBJ1-2|TRBV5-5|NA
CASSAGTRGYTF
TGTGCCAGCAGCGCCGGGACTCGGGGCTACACCTTC
>NA|TRBJ2-2|TRBV15|TRBD2
CATSRGLAGGLGEGELFF
TGTGCCACCAGCAGGGGACTAGCGGGGGGGCTGGGAGAAGGGGAGCTGTTTTTT
>NA|TRBJ2-7|TRBV4-1|NA
CASSPTTGGGSYEQYF
TGCGCCAGCAGCCCAACAACAGGGGGGGGATCCTACGAGCAGTACTTC
>few|TRBJ2-2|TRBV30|TRBD1
CAWSTGGFYTGELFF
TGTGCCTGGAGCACAGGGGGCTTCTACACCGGGGAGCTGTTTTTT
>few|TRBJ1-4|TRBV5-1|NA
CASSFVGTTNEKLFF
TGCGCCAGCAGCTTCGTCGGCACAACTAATGAAAAACTGTTTTTT